One sample yielded the 6 T cell receptor beta chains listed below, sequenced in a study of cytomegalovirus exposure and HLA in healthy donors. The PCR employed 60 Vbeta primers together with 13 Jbeta primers. Profiling relied on immunoSEQ multiplex PCR, and the TCRdb table lists in-frame clones only, not all of them. The profile shows some 170,000 clones, roughly 79% of them singletons. Material for sequencing was PBMCs. The receptors were sampled from a woman aged 18-29 years in good health and CMV-seropositive.

The rearrangement links TRBV5-6 to TRBJ1-2; D not resolved. The V end lost 2 bases, the J end lost 1 base, and 6 bases lay between the germline ends. CDR1 is SGHDT and CDR2 is YYEEEE in the germline V gene. CDR3 size: 13 residues. CDR3 loop: CASSFGSNYGYTF. The DNA for the CDR3 is TGTGCCAGCAGCTTCGGTAGTAACTATGGCTACACCTTC.

V usage is TRBV10-3 and J usage is TRBJ2-3, with D possibly being TRBD2 (6 bases). CDR3 length equals 14 residues. Trimming stripped 10 bases from V and 2 bases from J, with 16 bases between. Germline V CDR1 and CDR2: ENHRY, SYGVKD. In DNA form, the CDR3 reads TGTGCCACGGAGGGTCATATCGACACAGATACGCAGTATTTT. Protein sequence: CATEGHIDTDTQYF.

This chain uses TRBV19 with TRBJ2-5; 9 nucleotides line up with TRBD1. The germline V gene encodes CDR1 LNHDA and CDR2 SQIVND (reference sequence). The length of the CDR3 is 15 residues. Unmatched junction bases numbered 8, after V lost 4 bases and J lost 5 bases. The DNA for the CDR3 is TGTGCCAGTAGTACCGACAGGGGGGGAAACGAGACCCAGTACTTC. Protein sequence: CASSTDRGGNETQYF.

This clone was found a few times. The rearrangement links TRBV6-1 to TRBJ2-5, with D perhaps matching TRBD2 (6 bases). The CDR3 covers 17 residues. Trimming removed 1 base at V and 3 bases at J, with 18 bases between. The germline V gene has CDR1 MNHNS and CDR2 SASEGT. CDR3 residues: CASSEGLWVAEEETQYF. DNA of the CDR3: TGTGCCAGCAGTGAAGGCCTCTGGGTAGCGGAGGAAGAGACCCAGTACTTC.

V is TRBV12-1 and J is TRBJ1-1; the table's D call, TRBD1, was not checked against the DNA. TRBV12-1 is flagged as a pseudogene. The CDR3 runs 12 residues. The CDR3 region has the DNA TGTGCCAGCCCCAGGGTGAACACTGAAGCTTTCTTT. It codes for CASPRVNTEAFF.

Written as DNA, the CDR3 is TGTGCCAGCAGCTTGTACGTCGGTCGTTCACCCCTCCACTTT. It yields the protein CASSLYVGRSPLHF. This chain connects TRBV5-6 to TRBJ1-6; D is unresolved. Trimming took off 1 base at V and 9 bases at J, with 11 bases between the two ends. This CDR3 contains 14 residues. Germline V lookup: CDR1 SGHDT, CDR2 YYEEEE.